This T cell receptor (beta chain) was captured in a study of T-cell memory formation after mild COVID-19. Findings of the study overall: Day 15 to 85 contractors were CD4/CD8 balanced; later expanders leaned CD4+.

J lost 5 bases, V lost 6 bases, and 7 bases had no gene match. The length of the CDR3 is 14 residues. Germline V gene sequence: CDR1 SGHRS, CDR2 YFSETQ. TCRdb itself ran the 5' RACE reads through MiXCR, one entry per CDR3 protein. Of some 120,000 distinct CDR3 sequences in the sample, about 5.9% were seen once. This clonotype has a count of ten or more. Its antigen is not known. This chain uses TRBV5-1 with TRBJ2-5, with TRBD1 matching over 10 bases. Sequencing was done on a sample of PBMCs or a T cell subset sorted from them (not recorded which). The receptor was derived from an adult woman who had mild COVID-19 (a few samples of this study predate the infection). Cell type and time point are not known. The CDR3 loop reads CASNGQGVGETQYF. As DNA, the CDR3 is TGCGCCAGCAACGGACAGGGGGTCGGGGAGACCCAGTACTTC.